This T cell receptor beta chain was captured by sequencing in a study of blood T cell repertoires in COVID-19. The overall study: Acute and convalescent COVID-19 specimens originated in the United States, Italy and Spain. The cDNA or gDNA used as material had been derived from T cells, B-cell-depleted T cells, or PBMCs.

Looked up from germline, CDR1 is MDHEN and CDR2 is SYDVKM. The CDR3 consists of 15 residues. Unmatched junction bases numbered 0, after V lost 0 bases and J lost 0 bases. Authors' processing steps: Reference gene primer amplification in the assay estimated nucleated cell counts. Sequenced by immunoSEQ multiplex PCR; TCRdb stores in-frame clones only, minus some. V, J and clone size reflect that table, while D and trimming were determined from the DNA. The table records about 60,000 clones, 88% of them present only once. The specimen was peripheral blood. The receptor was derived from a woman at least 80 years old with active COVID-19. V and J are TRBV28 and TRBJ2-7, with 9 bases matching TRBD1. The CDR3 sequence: CASSLWGQGSYEQYF. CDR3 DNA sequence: TGTGCCAGCAGTTTATGGGGACAGGGCTCCTACGAGCAGTACTTC.